This T cell receptor (beta chain) emerged from a study of cytomegalovirus exposure and HLA in healthy donors. On this clone: Its antigen is still unknown.

Study-wide results and limits: TCR beta chains numbering some 160 were designated cytomegalovirus-associated.

The table came from immunoSEQ multiplex PCR; TCRdb's copy has only in-frame clones and leaves some out. The sample contains around 130,000 clones, about 84% of which appear only once. Trimming removed 6 bases at V and 2 bases at J, with 17 bases between. CDR1 is MNHNY, CDR2 SVGAGI, per germline (reference sequence). The CDR3 contains 16 residues. The sample comprised PBMCs. The chain links TRBV6-6 to TRBJ1-5; perhaps TRBD1 as D (6 bases). The receptor's source is a woman aged 25-40 years in good health and CMV-seronegative. CDR3 in DNA: TGTGCCAGCAGCCCTCCGGGGCAGGGGCGCAATCAGCCCCAGCATTTT. Residues: CASSPPGQGRNQPQHF.